One sample yielded the 3 T cell receptor beta chains listed below, sequenced in a study of identical twins. MiXCR, run by TCRdb on the 5' RACE reads, gives a single entry per CDR3 protein. The table records 570,000 or so distinct CDR3 sequences, around a tenth of them present only once. These records were also assigned to another study, of yellow fever vaccine responses in identical twins.

The sequencing sample was made of PBMCs. The receptor set was obtained from a woman aged 18-29 years in good health.

The chain uses TRBV13 and TRBJ2-1, with D maybe TRBD1 (6 bases). CDR1 and CDR2 from the germline V gene are PRHDT and FYEKMQ (reference sequence). Trimming pared 4 bases from V and 9 bases from J, leaving 19 bases between. This CDR3 is 15 amino acids long. CDR3 DNA sequence: TGTGCCAGCAGCTCACAGGGCGTAGAGTATGGTGAGCAGTTCTTC. Encoded protein: CASSSQGVEYGEQFF.

This chain joins TRBV7-9 and TRBJ2-1; D may match TRBD1 or TRBD2 (5 bases each). Germline lookup yields CDR1 SEHNR and CDR2 FQNEAQ (reference sequence). This CDR3 is built from 13 residues. The V end lost 11 bases, the J end lost 4 bases, and 15 bases lay between the germline ends. The CDR3 DNA reads as TGTGCCTGCCGGGACCCCTTTTACAATGAGCAGTTCTTC. Protein sequence: CACRDPFYNEQFF.

The sample holds many counts of this clonotype. The chain uses TRBV6-2 or TRBV6-3 and TRBJ2-6; the D is unclear. CDR1 and CDR2 (germline): MNHEY, SVGEGT. The V and J ends lost 6 bases and 1 base respectively, with 10 bases between them. The CDR3 is 15 amino acids. In DNA, the CDR3 is TGTGCCAGCAGCCCCTGGGGATCTGGGGCCAACGTCCTGACTTTC. Its translation is CASSPWGSGANVLTF.